A selection of T cell receptor beta chains follows, all from one sample in a study of cytomegalovirus exposure and HLA in healthy donors. TCRdb keeps only in-frame clones here, not all; method: immunoSEQ multiplex PCR. The sample yields tens of thousands of clones, around 91% seen once. The sample was PBMCs. Receptors originate from a young man in good health and CMV-seronegative. Each CDR3 is given with its conserved first and last residue. Each record gives: V gene, clone size, J gene, D gene, CDR3 protein, CDR3 DNA. D genes are given only for firm matches. Part of the rows lack a size; the others show once, few, many or a class for expanded clones.

TRBV6-5,.,TRBJ2-6,TRBD2,CASSYAGVSGANVLTF,TGTGCCAGCAGTTACGCGGGGGTCTCTGGGGCCAACGTCCTGACTTTC
TRBV18,.,TRBJ2-5,.,CASSPPTGVEETQYF,TGTGCCAGCTCACCACCGACAGGTGTAGAGGAGACCCAGTACTTC
TRBV6-6,.,TRBJ1-5,TRBD1,CASSPQGGYNQPQHF,TGTGCCAGCAGTCCACAGGGGGGGTACAATCAGCCCCAGCATTTT
TRBV19,once,TRBJ2-1,.,CASSIGWQGGSEQFF,TGTGCCAGTAGTATAGGGTGGCAGGGGGGAAGTGAGCAGTTCTTC
TRBV6-1,.,TRBJ1-1,.,CASSAVNTEAFF,TGTGCCAGCAGTGCTGTAAACACTGAAGCTTTCTTT
TRBV27,.,TRBJ2-3,TRBD2,CASSGLAGTQYF,TGTGCCAGCAGCGGTCTAGCGGGGACGCAGTATTTT
TRBV6-5,.,TRBJ2-1,TRBD2,CASSLGVAGYNEQFF,TGTGCCAGCAGCCTAGGGGTAGCGGGGTACAATGAGCAGTTCTTC
TRBV7-3,.,TRBJ2-1,TRBD1,CASSPQWGTGGGNEQFF,TGTGCCAGCAGCCCCCAGTGGGGGACAGGGGGAGGGAATGAGCAGTTCTTC
TRBV7-9,.,TRBJ1-2,.,CASSSITGKNYGYTF,TGTGCCAGCAGCTCAATTACAGGGAAAAACTATGGCTACACCTTC
TRBV9,.,TRBJ1-4,.,CASSGDFGGEKLFF,TGTGCCAGCAGCGGGGACTTCGGTGGGGAAAAACTGTTTTTT
TRBV5-5,.,TRBJ2-3,TRBD1,CASSPRQGLSVSDTQYF,TGTGCCAGCAGCCCCAGACAGGGCCTTTCAGTGTCAGATACGCAGTATTTT
TRBV9,.,TRBJ2-1,TRBD2,CASSVSTSGRADYNEQFF,TGTGCCAGCAGCGTATCGACTAGCGGGAGGGCCGACTACAATGAGCAGTTCTTC
TRBV4-1,once,TRBJ1-4,TRBD1,CASSQLYRGRNEKLFF,TGCGCCAGCAGCCAACTCTACAGGGGGCGGAATGAAAAACTGTTTTTT
TRBV11-3,.,TRBJ2-2,TRBD1,CASSWDRVTGELFF,TGTGCCAGCAGCTGGGACAGGGTCACCGGGGAGCTGTTTTTT
TRBV7-9,.,TRBJ2-7,.,CASSLDREIYEQYF,TGTGCCAGCAGCTTAGACAGGGAAATCTACGAGCAGTACTTC
TRBV29-1,.,TRBJ2-1,.,CSGLAYSYNEQFF,TGCAGCGGTCTAGCGTACTCCTACAATGAGCAGTTCTTC
TRBV5-6,.,TRBJ2-5,TRBD1,CASSGGTGEWGETQYF,TGTGCCAGCAGCGGAGGGACAGGGGAGTGGGGAGAGACCCAGTACTTC
TRBV9,.,TRBJ2-7,TRBD2,CASSVASGKVHEQYF,TGTGCCAGCAGCGTAGCTAGCGGGAAAGTGCACGAGCAGTACTTC
TRBV28,.,TRBJ1-1,.,CASSPTGPIGLNTEAFF,TGTGCCAGCAGTCCGACAGGTCCAATTGGGCTGAACACTGAAGCTTTCTTT
TRBV5-4,.,TRBJ2-7,TRBD1,CASSDITAGTGVTEQYF,TGTGCCAGCAGCGATATAACAGCCGGGACAGGGGTTACCGAGCAGTACTTC
TRBV6-1,.,TRBJ2-7,TRBD2,CASSPRTSETYEQYF,TGTGCCAGCAGTCCCCGGACTAGCGAAACCTACGAGCAGTACTTC
TRBV27,.,TRBJ2-3,TRBD1,CASRIINLLGQGNGSTQYF,TGTGCCAGCAGGATCATCAACCTACTCGGACAGGGCAACGGGTCTACGCAGTATTTT
TRBV4-1,.,TRBJ2-1,.,CASSQAPGLYNEQFF,TGCGCCAGCAGCCAAGCCCCGGGACTTTACAATGAGCAGTTCTTC
TRBV29-1,.,TRBJ2-3,TRBD1,CSLSMTGKTTDTQYF,TGCAGCCTATCCATGACAGGGAAAACAACAGATACGCAGTATTTT
TRBV6-4,.,TRBJ2-7,TRBD1,CASSDSNRGSYEQYF,TGTGCCAGCAGTGACTCTAACAGGGGATCCTACGAGCAGTACTTC
TRBV2,.,TRBJ1-2,.,CASSGGQINYGYTF,TGTGCCAGCAGTGGGGGGCAGATTAACTATGGCTACACCTTC
TRBV10-1,.,TRBJ2-7,TRBD1,CASSDGQGVVEQYF,TGCGCCAGCAGTGACGGACAGGGGGTGGTCGAGCAGTACTTC
TRBV11-2,.,TRBJ2-1,.,CASSSITGSYNEQFF,TGTGCCAGCAGCTCCATTACTGGCTCCTACAATGAGCAGTTCTTC
TRBV7-9,.,TRBJ2-7,.,CASTPPGGLREQYF,TGTGCCAGCACCCCCCCAGGTGGTCTTAGAGAGCAGTACTTC
TRBV7-8,.,TRBJ2-1,TRBD2,CASSLRVTGGPIEQFF,TGTGCCAGCAGCTTACGGGTAACGGGAGGGCCTATTGAGCAGTTCTTC
TRBV4-1,.,TRBJ2-7,.,CASSQDAGWGEQYF,TGCGCCAGCAGCCAAGATGCGGGCTGGGGAGAGCAGTACTTC
TRBV4-2,once,TRBJ2-7,TRBD1,CASSPGQGATYEQYF,TGTGCCAGCAGCCCTGGACAGGGGGCAACCTACGAGCAGTACTTC
TRBV6-4,.,TRBJ2-1,.,CASSDSVQNEQFF,TGTGCCAGCAGTGACTCCGTTCAGAATGAGCAGTTCTTC
TRBV18,.,TRBJ2-2,.,CTSSPFDKNTGELFF,TGTACCAGCTCACCCTTTGACAAGAACACCGGGGAGCTGTTTTTT
TRBV7-9,.,TRBJ2-1,TRBD2,CASSLARLAGYNEQFF,TGTGCCAGCAGCTTAGCCCGACTAGCGGGGTACAATGAGCAGTTCTTC
TRBV5-1,.,TRBJ2-1,TRBD2,CASSLYPGRHNEQFF,TGCGCCAGCAGCTTGTATCCCGGGAGGCACAATGAGCAGTTCTTC
TRBV19,.,TRBJ2-2,.,CASSMGARLSGELFF,TGTGCCAGTAGTATGGGGGCCCGACTCTCCGGGGAGCTGTTTTTT
TRBV30,.,TRBJ2-7,.,CAWSYGGTGNEQYF,TGTGCCTGGAGTTATGGGGGGACGGGGAACGAGCAGTACTTC
TRBV29-1,once,TRBJ2-1,.,CSVYLRRGYNEQFF,TGCAGCGTTTACCTAAGAAGGGGCTACAATGAGCAGTTCTTC
TRBV11-3,.,TRBJ2-7,.,CASSSGGVAATYEQYF,TGTGCCAGCAGCTCCGGGGGTGTAGCGGCCACCTACGAGCAGTACTTC
TRBV14,.,TRBJ1-2,.,CASSQTPRGDGYTF,TGTGCCAGCAGCCAGACTCCTCGGGGGGATGGCTACACCTTC
TRBV29-1,.,TRBJ2-2,.,CSVRTPNTGELFF,TGCAGCGTACGAACACCAAACACCGGGGAGCTGTTTTTT